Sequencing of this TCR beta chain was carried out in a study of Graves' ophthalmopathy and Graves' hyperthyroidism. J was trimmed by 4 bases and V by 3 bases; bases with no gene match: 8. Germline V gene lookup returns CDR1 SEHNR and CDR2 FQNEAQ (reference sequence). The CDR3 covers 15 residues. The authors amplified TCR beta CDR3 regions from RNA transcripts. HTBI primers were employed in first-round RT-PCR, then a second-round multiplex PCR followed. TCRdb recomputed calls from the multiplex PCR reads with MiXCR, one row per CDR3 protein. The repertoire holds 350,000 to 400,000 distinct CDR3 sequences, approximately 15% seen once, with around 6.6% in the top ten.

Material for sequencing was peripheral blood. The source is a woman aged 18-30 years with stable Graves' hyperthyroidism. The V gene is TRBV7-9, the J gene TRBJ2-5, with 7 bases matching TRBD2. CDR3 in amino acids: CASSFRRGRGETQYF. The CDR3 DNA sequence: TGTGCCAGCAGCTTCCGGCGGGGGAGGGGAGAGACCCAGTACTTC.